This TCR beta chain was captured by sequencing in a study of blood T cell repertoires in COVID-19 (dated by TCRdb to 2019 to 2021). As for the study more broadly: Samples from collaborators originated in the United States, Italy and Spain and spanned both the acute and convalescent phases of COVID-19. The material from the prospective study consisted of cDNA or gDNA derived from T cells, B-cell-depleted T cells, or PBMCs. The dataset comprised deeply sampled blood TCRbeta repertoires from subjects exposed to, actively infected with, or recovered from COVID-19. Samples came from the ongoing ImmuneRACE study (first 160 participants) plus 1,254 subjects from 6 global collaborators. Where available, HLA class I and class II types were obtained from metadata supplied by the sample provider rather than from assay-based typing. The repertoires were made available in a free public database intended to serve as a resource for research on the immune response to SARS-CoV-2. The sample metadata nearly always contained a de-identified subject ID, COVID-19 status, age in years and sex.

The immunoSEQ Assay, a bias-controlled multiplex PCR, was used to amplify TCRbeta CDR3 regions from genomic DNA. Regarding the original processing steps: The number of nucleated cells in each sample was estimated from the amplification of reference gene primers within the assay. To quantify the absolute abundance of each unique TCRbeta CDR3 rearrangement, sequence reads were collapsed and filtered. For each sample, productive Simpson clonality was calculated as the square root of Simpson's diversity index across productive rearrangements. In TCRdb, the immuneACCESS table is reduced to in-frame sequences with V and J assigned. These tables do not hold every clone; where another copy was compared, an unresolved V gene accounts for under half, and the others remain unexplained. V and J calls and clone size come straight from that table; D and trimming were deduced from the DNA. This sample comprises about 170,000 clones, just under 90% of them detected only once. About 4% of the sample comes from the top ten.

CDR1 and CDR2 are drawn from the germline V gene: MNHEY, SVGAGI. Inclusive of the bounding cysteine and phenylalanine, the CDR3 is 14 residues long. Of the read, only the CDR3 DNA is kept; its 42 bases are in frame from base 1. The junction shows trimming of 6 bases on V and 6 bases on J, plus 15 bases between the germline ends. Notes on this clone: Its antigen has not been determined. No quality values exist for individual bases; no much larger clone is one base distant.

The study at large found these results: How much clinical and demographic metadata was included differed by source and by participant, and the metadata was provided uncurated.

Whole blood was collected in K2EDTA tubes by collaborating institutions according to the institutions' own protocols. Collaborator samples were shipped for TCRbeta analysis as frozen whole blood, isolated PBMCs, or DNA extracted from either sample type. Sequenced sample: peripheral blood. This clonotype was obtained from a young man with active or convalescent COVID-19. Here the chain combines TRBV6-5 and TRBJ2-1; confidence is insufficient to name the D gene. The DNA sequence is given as TGTGCCAGCAGGCCACGTATTGGCCCCAATGAGCAGTTCTTC. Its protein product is CASRPRIGPNEQFF.